This T cell receptor beta chain was profiled in a study of OX40 agonist ivuxolimab in advanced cancers. Notes on the research overall: Ivuxolimab was an agonistic, fully human IgG2 monoclonal antibody directed against OX40 (CD134), a costimulatory receptor. Intravenous ivuxolimab was administered to patients every 2 weeks at six dose levels: 0.01, 0.1, 0.3, 1.5, 3 and 10 mg/kg. Partial responses were achieved by three dose-escalation patients, of whom one had hepatocellular carcinoma and two had cutaneous melanoma. The paper reports the monotherapy dose-escalation portion (N = 52 patients) of the phase I ivuxolimab trial. Patients were allowed to have had prior anti-PD-1, anti-PD-L1 or anti-CTLA-4 therapy, and 40% to 45% of the dose-escalation patients had been treated with checkpoint inhibitors. The purpose of peripheral TCRbeta sequencing was to test whether ivuxolimab changed TCR sequence diversity and led to clonal T-cell expansion. A male proportion of around 83% and a mean age of approximately 62 years, ranging from roughly 23 to 85, were recorded for the dose-escalation cohort. Of the 52 patients in dose escalation, around 20 had hepatocellular carcinoma, some 15 had melanoma, 9 had renal cell carcinoma and 9 had head and neck cancer.

Study-wide conclusions, independent of this receptor: At doses of 0.1 to 3.0 mg/kg, clonal expansion of both CD4+ and CD8+ blood T cells was observed from baseline to week 6. Low levels of normalized T-cell clonal expansion were also seen in some nonresponding patients. After ivuxolimab, CD8+ T cells had more expanded clones than CD4+ T cells on average. In the 0.1-3.0 mg/kg groups, partial responders had among the lowest normalized peripheral clonal expansion, particularly in CD8+ T cells. The antigen specificity of the peripheral T cells that underwent clonal expansion was not determined.

For sequencing of the TCRbeta CDR3 region, genomic DNA was extracted from the sorted cells. The immunoSEQ Assay was used for sequencing of TCRbeta CDR3 regions. TCRdb mirrors the immuneACCESS table, restricted to in-frame sequences. Some clones are absent from its copies; in checked studies, under half trace to an unresolved V gene, and the reason for the others is unknown. This sample comprises around 77,000 clones, less than 90% of them detected only once. Less than 0.75% of the sample comes from the top ten. This clone was picked up one time. The antigen it recognizes is unknown. No qualities accompany the bases; no much larger clone lies one base away. Patients with a history of autoimmune disease or receiving systemic immunosuppression were excluded from the trial. In every dose cohort, peripheral blood was drawn for TCR sequencing at baseline, cycle 4 day 1, and cycle 7 day 1. Samples were obtained from an open-label, multicenter, first-in-human phase I dose-escalation trial of ivuxolimab. Adults with locally advanced or metastatic melanoma, renal cell carcinoma, hepatocellular carcinoma or head and neck squamous cell carcinoma were enrolled in the trial. Before TCR sequencing, CD4+ and CD8+ T cells were separately sorted from peripheral blood.

The specimen was CD4+ or CD8+ T cells sorted from blood, collected in a trial of the OX40 agonist ivuxolimab. The receptor was derived from an adult with an advanced solid tumor such as melanoma, head and neck, liver or kidney cancer.

The DNA is as follows: TGTGCCAGCAGCAGTGGGCTGGTACCCTACGAGCAGTACTTC. It codes for CASSSGLVPYEQYF. The chain is encoded by TRBV7-6 joined to TRBJ2-7, with the identity of the D gene unclear. The CDR3, cysteine through phenylalanine, is 14 amino acids long. Just the 42-base CDR3 DNA is kept, in frame starting at base 1. V loses 5 bases of germline sequence and J loses 2 bases, and the interval between the two ends is 13 bases. Via the germline V gene, CDR1 is SGHVS and CDR2 FNYEAQ.